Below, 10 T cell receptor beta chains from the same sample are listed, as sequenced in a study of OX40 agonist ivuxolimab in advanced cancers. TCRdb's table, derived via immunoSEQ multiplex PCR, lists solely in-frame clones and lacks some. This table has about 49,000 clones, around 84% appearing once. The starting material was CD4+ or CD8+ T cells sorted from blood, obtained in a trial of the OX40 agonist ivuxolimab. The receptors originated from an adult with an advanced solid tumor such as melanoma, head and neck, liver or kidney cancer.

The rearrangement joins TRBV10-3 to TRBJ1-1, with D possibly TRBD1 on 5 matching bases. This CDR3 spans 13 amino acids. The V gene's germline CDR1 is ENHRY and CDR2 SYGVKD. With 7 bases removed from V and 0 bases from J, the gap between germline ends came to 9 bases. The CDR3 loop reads CAITSGLNTEAFF. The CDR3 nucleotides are TGTGCCATCACTTCAGGGCTGAACACTGAAGCTTTCTTT.

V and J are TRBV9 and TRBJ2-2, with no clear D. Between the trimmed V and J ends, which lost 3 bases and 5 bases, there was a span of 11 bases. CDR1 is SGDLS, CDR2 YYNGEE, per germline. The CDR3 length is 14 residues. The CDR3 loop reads CASSARTLTGELFF. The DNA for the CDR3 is TGTGCCAGCAGCGCCCGGACGTTAACCGGGGAGCTGTTTTTT.

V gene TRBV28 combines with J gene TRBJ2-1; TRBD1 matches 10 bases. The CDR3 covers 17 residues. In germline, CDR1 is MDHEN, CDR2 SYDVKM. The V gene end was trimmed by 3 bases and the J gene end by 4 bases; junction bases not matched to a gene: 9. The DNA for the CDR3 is TGTGCCAGCAGTTTCGACTCCGGGACAGGGGATTACAATGAGCAGTTCTTC. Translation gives CASSFDSGTGDYNEQFF.

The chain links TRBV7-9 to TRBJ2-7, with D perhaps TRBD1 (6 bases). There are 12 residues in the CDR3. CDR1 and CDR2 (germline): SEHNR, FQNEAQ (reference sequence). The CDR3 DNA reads TGTGCCAACAGCCGCACAGGGCGCGAGCAGTACGTC. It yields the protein CANSRTGREQYV.

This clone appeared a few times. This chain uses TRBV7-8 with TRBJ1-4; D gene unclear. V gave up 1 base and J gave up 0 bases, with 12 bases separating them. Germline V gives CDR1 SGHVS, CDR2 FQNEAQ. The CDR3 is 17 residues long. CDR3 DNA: TGTGCCAGCAGCTTAGTTGAGCAGATTGCAACTAATGAAAAACTGTTTTTT. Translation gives CASSLVEQIATNEKLFF.

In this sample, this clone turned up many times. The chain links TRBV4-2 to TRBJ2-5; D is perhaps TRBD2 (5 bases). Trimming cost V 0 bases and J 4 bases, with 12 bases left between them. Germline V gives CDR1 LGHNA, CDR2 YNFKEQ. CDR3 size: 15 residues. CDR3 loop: CASSQEVAEGETQYF. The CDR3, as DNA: TGTGCCAGCAGCCAAGAGGTCGCCGAGGGAGAGACCCAGTACTTC.

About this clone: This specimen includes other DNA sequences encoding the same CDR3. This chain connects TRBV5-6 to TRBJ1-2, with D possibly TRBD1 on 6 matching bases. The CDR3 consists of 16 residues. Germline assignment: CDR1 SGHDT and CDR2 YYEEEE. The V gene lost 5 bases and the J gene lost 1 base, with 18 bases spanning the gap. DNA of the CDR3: TGTGCCAGCAGGTACAAGACAGGTTCCTATAACTATGGCTACACCTTC. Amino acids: CASRYKTGSYNYGYTF.

The CDR3 sequence is CASSPGTGPYGYTF. CDR3 DNA sequence: TGTGCCAGCAGCCCAGGGACAGGACCATATGGCTACACCTTC. This rearrangement joins TRBV9 to TRBJ1-2; TRBD1 matches 8 bases. Germline-derived CDR1 and CDR2 are SGDLS and YYNGEE. J was trimmed by 5 bases and V by 4 bases; bases with no gene match: 7. CDR3 length: 14 amino acids.

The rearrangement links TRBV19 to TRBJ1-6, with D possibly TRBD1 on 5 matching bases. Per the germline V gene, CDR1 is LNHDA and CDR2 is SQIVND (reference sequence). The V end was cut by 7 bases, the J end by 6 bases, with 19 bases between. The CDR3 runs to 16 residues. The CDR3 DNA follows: TGTGCCAGTACCCTGGCGGGGGACCGGTTTAATTCACCCCTCCACTTT. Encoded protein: CASTLAGDRFNSPLHF.

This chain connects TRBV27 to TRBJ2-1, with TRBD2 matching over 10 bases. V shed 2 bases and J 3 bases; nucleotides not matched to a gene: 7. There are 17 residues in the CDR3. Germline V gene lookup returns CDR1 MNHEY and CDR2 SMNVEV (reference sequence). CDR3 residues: CASSLVGLAGVYNEQFF. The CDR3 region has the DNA TGTGCCAGCAGTTTAGTCGGGCTAGCGGGGGTCTACAATGAGCAGTTCTTC.